Below, 21 T cell receptor beta chains from the same sample are listed, as sequenced in a study of cytomegalovirus exposure and HLA in healthy donors. This PCR relied on a set of 60 Vbeta primers and 13 Jbeta primers. The repertoire was sequenced with immunoSEQ multiplex PCR; TCRdb's copy has only in-frame clones and lacks some. The repertoire holds 100,000 or so clones, more than 60% seen once, with approximately 5.1% in the top ten. The sample consisted of PBMCs. The receptors stem from a male donor in good health and CMV-seronegative.

CDR3 sequence: CASSSRDRISNQPQHF. In DNA, the CDR3 is TGTGCCAGCAGCTCGCGGGACAGGATTAGCAATCAGCCCCAGCATTTT. This chain joins TRBV5-6 and TRBJ1-5; 8 bases align to TRBD1. The germline gives CDR1 SGHDT, CDR2 YYEEEE. This CDR3 is 16 amino acids long. The V segment lost 3 bases and the J segment 0 bases; nucleotides outside the gene matches: 5.

V is TRBV5-4 and J is TRBJ2-1, with 12 bases that match TRBD2. Germline assignment: CDR1 SGHNT and CDR2 YYREEE (reference sequence). The CDR3 extends over 16 amino acids. The ends lost 4 bases at V and 1 base at J; junction bases unmatched: 3. The CDR3 DNA reads as TGTGCCAGCAGCCTTGGACTAGCGGGATCCTACAATGAGCAGTTCTTC. Translated, it gives CASSLGLAGSYNEQFF.

The rearrangement uses TRBV9 and TRBJ2-3, with D unclear. V lost 0 bases, J lost 0 bases, and 11 bases lay in between. Germline CDR1 reads SGDLS; CDR2 reads YYNGEE. This CDR3 is 16 amino acids long. The CDR3 sequence is CASSVGPGSSTDTQYF. In DNA form, the CDR3 reads TGTGCCAGCAGCGTAGGACCAGGATCTAGCACAGATACGCAGTATTTT.

The chain employs TRBV14 and TRBJ2-1, with D unclear. Trimming removed 0 bases from V and 12 bases from J, with 15 bases in between. Germline V CDR1 and CDR2: SGHDN, FVKESK. CDR3 length equals 14 residues. The CDR3 protein is CASSQERTSERQFF. In nucleotides, the CDR3 is TGTGCCAGCAGCCAAGAAAGAACCTCTGAGCGGCAGTTCTTC.

The chain joins TRBV27 to TRBJ2-7; 9 bases match TRBD1. The V gene end was trimmed by 6 bases and the J gene end by 5 bases; junction bases not matched to a gene: 8. This CDR3 is built from 14 residues. CDR1 MNHEY and CDR2 SMNVEV come from the germline V gene (reference sequence). This chain's CDR3 is CASRRTTGGDEQYF. Here the CDR3 DNA reads TGTGCCAGCAGAAGAACGACAGGGGGAGACGAGCAGTACTTC.

In this sample, this clone turned up once. V and J are TRBV2 and TRBJ2-5; 16 bases map to TRBD2. The V gene's germline CDR1 is SNHLY and CDR2 FYNNEI. This CDR3 contains 20 residues. V dropped 2 bases and J dropped 5; count of bases not matched to a gene: 14. CDR3 sequence reads: CASSEIEAGTSGRARETQYF. CDR3 nucleotide sequence: TGTGCCAGCAGTGAAATAGAGGCCGGGACTAGCGGGAGGGCCAGGGAGACCCAGTACTTC.

This clone was seen a few times. Mismatch with germline at one junction end may stem from a read error. V gene TRBV7-9 combines with J gene TRBJ2-7; 7 bases align to TRBD2. The CDR3 is 14 amino acids. Germline V gives CDR1 SEHNR, CDR2 FQNEAQ (reference sequence). CDR3 sequence (DNA): TGCGCCAGCAGCCAAGATTGGGGCGGGAGAGAGCAGTACTTC. This gives the protein CASSQDWGGREQYF.

This chain connects TRBV6-5 to TRBJ2-7; 8 nucleotides agree with TRBD1. V lost 4 bases to trimming and J lost 5 bases; unmatched junction nucleotides: 10. Germline CDR1 and CDR2: MNHEY and SVGAGI. The CDR3 has 15 amino acids. The CDR3 loop reads CASSSGQGLWDEQYF. The CDR3 DNA sequence: TGTGCCAGCAGTTCCGGACAGGGTCTTTGGGACGAGCAGTACTTC.

The CDR3 sequence is CASSLALNTEAFF. CDR3 DNA: TGTGCCAGCAGCCTAGCATTGAACACTGAAGCTTTCTTT. The chain carries TRBV4-2 and TRBJ1-1; D is uncertain. The CDR3 spans 13 residues. Trimming left V 4 bases short and J 0 bases short, with 6 bases between. Germline lookup yields CDR1 LGHNA and CDR2 YNFKEQ.

The rearrangement links TRBV7-3 to TRBJ1-2, with a tentative D call TRBD1 (6 bases). V was cut by 4 bases and J by 4 bases, with 19 bases left in between. The CDR3 runs to 16 residues. The V gene's germline CDR1 is SGHTA and CDR2 FQGTGA. In nucleotides, the CDR3 is TGTGCCAGCAGCTCTCTGGGGGGGGGACAAATCTATGGCTACACCTTC. This encodes CASSSLGGGQIYGYTF.

The rearrangement uses TRBV4-2 and TRBJ1-3, with TRBD1 as a possible D gene (5 bases). The CDR3 runs to 14 residues. Germline V lookup: CDR1 LGHNA, CDR2 YNFKEQ. Trimming removed 4 bases at V and 4 bases at J, with 11 bases between. The CDR3 DNA reads TGTGCCAGCAGCCGAGAAGGGGCAGGAAACACCATATATTTT. Translation: CASSREGAGNTIYF.

This chain uses TRBV2 with TRBJ2-2, with TRBD2 as a possible D gene (6 bases). Trimming took off 6 bases at V and 6 bases at J, with 14 bases between the two ends. Germline lookup yields CDR1 SNHLY and CDR2 FYNNEI. CDR3 size: 14 residues. The CDR3 bases are TGTGCCAGCAGCGGCGGGATCATCTCCGGGGAGCTGTTTTTT. It encodes CASSGGIISGELFF.

V is TRBV27 and J is TRBJ2-7, with 7 bases that match TRBD2. The CDR3 covers 15 residues. CDR1 MNHEY and CDR2 SMNVEV come from the germline V gene (reference sequence). With V trimmed by 2 bases and J by 5 bases, 9 bases remained unmatched. CDR3 amino acids: CASSLRAGVINEQYF. The CDR3 nucleotides read TGTGCCAGCAGTTTAAGGGCGGGGGTTATCAACGAGCAGTACTTC.

The genes are TRBV19 and TRBJ2-7, with TRBD2 identical over 8 bases. This CDR3 is built from 15 residues. After removal of 1 base from V and 2 bases from J, the junction contained 4 bases not matched to a gene. The germline V gene encodes CDR1 LNHDA and CDR2 SQIVND (reference sequence). The CDR3 reads CASSIVGGRTYEQYF. In nucleotides, the CDR3 is TGTGCCAGTAGTATAGTCGGCGGGAGGACCTACGAGCAGTACTTC.

This clone was observed a few times. The chain links TRBV2 to TRBJ2-2; 9 bases line up with TRBD1. The V gene's germline CDR1 is SNHLY and CDR2 FYNNEI. The CDR3 sequence is 15 residues long. The junction had 5 bases not matched to a gene; V was cut back by 6 bases and J by 3 bases. CDR3 bases: TGTGCCAGCAGACCGGGACAGGGAGACACCGGGGAGCTGTTTTTT. Its translation is CASRPGQGDTGELFF.

The V and J genes are TRBV7-9 and TRBJ2-6, with D maybe TRBD1 (5 bases). V was shortened by 1 base and J by 0 bases, with 16 bases between the two germline ends. CDR1 is SEHNR, CDR2 FQNEAQ, per germline (reference sequence). This CDR3 spans 19 amino acids. The CDR3 is CASSLGRGRALSGANVLTF. CDR3 coding DNA: TGTGCCAGCAGCTTAGGTCGAGGCAGGGCCCTCTCTGGGGCCAACGTCCTGACTTTC.

The gene calls are TRBV9 and TRBJ2-1; 7 positions agree with TRBD2. V gave up 0 bases and J gave up 0 bases; unmatched junction bases: 6. The CDR3 loop spans 17 amino acids. Germline loops: CDR1 SGDLS, CDR2 YYNGEE. The CDR3: CASSVESSGSSYNEQFF. DNA of the CDR3: TGTGCCAGCAGCGTAGAGTCTAGCGGAAGCTCCTACAATGAGCAGTTCTTC.

This clone has only a few counts. The CDR3 region is CASSPQGAANEKLFF. The CDR3, as DNA: TGTGCCAGCTCACCCCAGGGGGCTGCTAATGAAAAACTGTTTTTT. J is TRBJ1-4 and V is TRBV18, with 8 bases that match TRBD1. CDR1 is KGHSH and CDR2 is LQKENI in the germline V gene. The CDR3 loop spans 15 amino acids. The V segment lost 3 bases and the J segment 3 bases; nucleotides outside the gene matches: 3. Full variable domain (remainder filled in from reference TRBV18 and TRBJ1-4): NAGVMQNPRHLVRRRGQEARLRCSPMKGHSHVYWYRQLPEEGLKFMVYLQKENIIDESGMPKERFSAEFPKEGPSILRIQQVVRGDSAAYFCASSPQGAANEKLFFGSGTQLSVL.

This clone has just one count. J is TRBJ2-4 and V is TRBV28; D is possibly TRBD1 (6 bases). V lost 5 bases, J lost 0 bases, and 17 bases lay in between. Germline CDR1 reads MDHEN; CDR2 reads SYDVKM. This CDR3 spans 17 amino acids. The CDR3 bases are TGTGCCAGCAGTGGGGCCGGGACACCTATAGCCAAAAACATTCAGTACTTC. This sequence encodes CASSGAGTPIAKNIQYF.

V gene TRBV7-9 combines with J gene TRBJ2-1, with TRBD2 identical over 11 bases. The V and J ends lost 5 bases and 4 bases, in that order; junction bases with no gene match: 7. Germline values: CDR1 SEHNR, CDR2 FQNEAQ (reference sequence). The CDR3 is 16 residues long. The CDR3 sequence: CASSDSGLAVYNEQFF. The DNA for the CDR3 is TGTGCCAGCAGCGACTCGGGACTAGCGGTTTACAATGAGCAGTTCTTC.

The rearrangement uses TRBV5-1 and TRBJ2-1, with TRBD2 matching 10 bases. CDR1 and CDR2 from the germline V gene are SGHRS and YFSETQ. V shed 3 bases and J 7 bases; nucleotides not matched to a gene: 10. The CDR3 consists of 16 residues. The CDR3 DNA reads TGCGCCAGCAGCTGGACTAGCGGTTCCGGGGGGAATGAGCAGTTCTTC. Translating it yields CASSWTSGSGGNEQFF.